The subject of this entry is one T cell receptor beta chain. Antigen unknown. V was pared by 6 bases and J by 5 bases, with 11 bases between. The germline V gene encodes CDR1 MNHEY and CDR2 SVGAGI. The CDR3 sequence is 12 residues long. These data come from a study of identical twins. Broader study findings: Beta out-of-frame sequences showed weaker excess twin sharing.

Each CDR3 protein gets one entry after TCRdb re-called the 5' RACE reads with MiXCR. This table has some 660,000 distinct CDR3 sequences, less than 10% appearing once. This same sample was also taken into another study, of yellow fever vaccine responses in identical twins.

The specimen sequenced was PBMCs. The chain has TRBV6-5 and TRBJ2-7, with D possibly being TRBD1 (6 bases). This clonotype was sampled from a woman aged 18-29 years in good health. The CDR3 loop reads CASSPGQHEQYF. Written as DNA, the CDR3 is TGTGCCAGCAGCCCCGGACAGCACGAGCAGTACTTC.